This entry lists 25 T cell receptor beta chains sequenced from one sample in a study of post-analysis software for immune sequencing data. Study findings and constraints: The study found TRBV5-6, TRBV5-1 and TRBV20-1 among 5 or 6 TRBV segments more frequent in patients than controls.

Libraries were made from TCR beta cDNA, and they carried unique molecular identifiers. TCRdb recomputed calls from the PCR reads with MiXCR, one row per CDR3 protein. The sample has about 820,000 distinct CDR3 sequences, roughly half seen once. The antigens of these receptors remain unknown. Sample: blood. Receptors originate from a girl aged 10 to 17 with multiple sclerosis.

The chain links TRBV12-3 or TRBV12-4 to TRBJ2-7; D remains unclear. The CDR3 runs to 14 residues. V was cut by 8 bases and J by 3 bases, with 17 bases left in between. DNA of the CDR3: TGTGCCAGCGCGAAGTCCAGTAAAGTCTACGAGCAGTACTTC. Translated: CASAKSSKVYEQYF.

The chain joins TRBV29-1 to TRBJ2-5; D perhaps matches TRBD2 (6 bases). Matching the DNA end better, TRBJ2-7 makes the J call doubtful. Germline V gene sequence: CDR1 SQVTM, CDR2 ANQGSEA. CDR3 length: 12 residues. The CDR3 DNA reads TGCAGCGTTGAAGACGGGAGTGGCGAGCAGTACTTC. Translated, it gives CSVEDGSGEQYF.

The DNA of the CDR3 is TGTGCCAGCAGCAACCGGACCGAAGGAACCCAGTACTTC. The encoded protein is CASSNRTEGTQYF. The rearrangement joins TRBV21-1 to TRBJ2-7. TRBV21-1 is labeled a pseudogene. The CDR3 runs 13 residues.

This clonotype was seen a few times. V and J are TRBV5-4 and TRBJ2-7, with 9 bases matching TRBD2. Germline V gene data show CDR1 as SGHNT and CDR2 as YYREEE (reference sequence). The CDR3 consists of 15 residues. Losses at the gene ends were 4 bases for V and 3 bases for J; bases not matched to a gene: 8. The CDR3 here is CASSAAGTSSYEQYF. CDR3 nucleotide sequence: TGTGCCAGCAGCGCGGCCGGGACTAGCAGCTACGAGCAGTACTTC.

V and J are TRBV29-1 and TRBJ1-2, with D possibly matching TRBD1 (5 bases). The CDR3 sequence is 11 residues long. Germline CDR1 and CDR2: SQVTM and ANQGSEA. Trimming cost V 2 bases and J 7 bases, with 8 bases left between them. CDR3 sequence reads: CSVERGAGYTF. Here the CDR3 DNA reads TGCAGCGTTGAACGTGGGGCTGGCTACACCTTC.

The chain couples TRBV7-9 to TRBJ2-7; D is possibly TRBD2 (5 bases). The V end was cut by 5 bases, the J end by 5 bases, with 10 bases between. The CDR3 has 12 amino acids. The V gene's germline CDR1 is SEHNR and CDR2 FQNEAQ (reference sequence). CDR3 sequence: CASSTPGDEQYF. The CDR3 DNA reads as TGTGCCAGCAGCACCCCCGGGGACGAGCAGTACTTC.

The chain has TRBV6-1 and TRBJ2-7; D may match TRBD1 or TRBD2 (5 bases each). In germline, CDR1 is MNHNS, CDR2 SASEGT. V was shortened by 3 bases and J by 0 bases, with 15 bases between the two germline ends. This CDR3 is built from 16 residues. For the CDR3, the DNA is TGTGCCAGCAGTGATCTGTCCGGGACGTTCTCCTACGAGCAGTACTTC. This sequence encodes CASSDLSGTFSYEQYF.

This chain joins TRBV9 and TRBJ2-1; TRBD1 is a possible D gene (5 bases). The germline V gene encodes CDR1 SGDLS and CDR2 YYNGEE. The CDR3 contains 17 residues. The V gene lost 3 bases and the J gene lost 2 bases, with 18 bases spanning the gap. The CDR3, as DNA: TGTGCCAGCAGCGCCTTGATGGAAGGGGTTGCCTACAATGAGCAGTTCTTC. Translation gives CASSALMEGVAYNEQFF.

This clonotype was seen once. The rearrangement joins TRBV6-6 to TRBJ1-1; D is undetermined. Germline CDR1 reads MNHNY; CDR2 reads SVGAGI (reference sequence). There are 12 residues in the CDR3. Trimming removed 5 bases from V and 6 bases from J, with 10 bases in between. Here the CDR3 reads CASSPWSAEAFF. Here the CDR3 DNA reads TGTGCCAGCAGTCCCTGGTCAGCTGAAGCTTTCTTT.

This chain joins TRBV11-1 and TRBJ2-1, with a possible D match to TRBD2 (6 bases). V was pared by 0 bases and J by 7 bases, with 7 bases between. Germline values: CDR1 SGHAT, CDR2 FQDESV (reference sequence). This CDR3 spans 13 amino acids. CDR3 nucleotide sequence: TGTGCCAGCAGCTTAGCTGCGGGGAATGAGCAGTTCTTC. Protein product: CASSLAAGNEQFF.

The V gene is TRBV12-3 or TRBV12-4, the J gene TRBJ2-3, with D possibly being TRBD1 or TRBD2 (5 bases each). This CDR3 spans 14 amino acids. Trimming took 5 bases from V and 5 from J, leaving 14 bases between them. CDR3 DNA sequence: TGTGCCAGCAGTCGACAGAGGGTGAGAGATACGCAGTATTTT. Its protein is CASSRQRVRDTQYF.

This clonotype has only a few counts. The chain carries TRBV4-2 and TRBJ2-5; D gene ambiguous. This CDR3 is built from 15 residues. The V and J ends lost 0 bases and 1 base respectively, with 9 bases between them. The germline V gene encodes CDR1 LGHNA and CDR2 YNFKEQ. The chain's CDR3 is CASSQDTTLQETQYF. The DNA of the CDR3 is TGTGCCAGCAGCCAAGATACCACCCTCCAAGAGACCCAGTACTTC.

V gene TRBV29-1 combines with J gene TRBJ2-1; 7 nucleotides match TRBD1. The junction had 7 bases not matched to a gene; V was cut back by 0 bases and J by 2 bases. This CDR3 region has 16 residues. Germline CDR1 and CDR2: SQVTM and ANQGSEA. The CDR3 spells CSVEDRGTEAYNEQFF. The CDR3 nucleotides read TGCAGCGTTGAAGATAGGGGGACAGAGGCCTACAATGAGCAGTTCTTC.

The chain combines TRBV7-2 with TRBJ2-5; 9 bases are shared with TRBD2. With V trimmed by 4 bases and J by 5 bases, 8 bases remained unmatched. Germline values: CDR1 SGHTA, CDR2 FQGNSA. The CDR3 is 15 amino acids. The CDR3 reads CASSYRTSDRETQYF. CDR3 nucleotide sequence: TGTGCCAGCAGCTATAGGACTAGCGACAGGGAGACCCAGTACTTC.

This clonotype has only a few counts. The rearrangement links TRBV6-5 to TRBJ1-2; a weak D match, TRBD1 (5 bases). Trimming took 0 bases from V and 2 from J, leaving 13 bases between them. This CDR3 spans 16 amino acids. From germline, CDR1 is MNHEY and CDR2 SVGAGI. The CDR3 sequence: CASSYSKIRTNYGYTF. CDR3 nucleotide sequence: TGTGCCAGCAGTTACTCGAAAATAAGGACAAACTATGGCTACACCTTC.

V is TRBV5-4 and J is TRBJ1-1; D is perhaps TRBD1 (5 bases). Looked up from germline, CDR1 is SGHNT and CDR2 is YYREEE (reference sequence). The CDR3 length is 14 residues. V lost 2 bases, J lost 1 base, and 9 bases lay in between. CDR3 region: CASSFVGTNTEAFF. The CDR3, as DNA: TGTGCCAGCAGCTTCGTGGGGACGAACACTGAAGCTTTCTTT. Together with reference TRBV5-4 and TRBJ1-1, the CDR3 gives the full variable domain: ETGVTQSPTHLIKTRGQQVTLRCSSQSGHNTVSWYQQALGQGPQFIFQYYREEENGRGNFPPRFSGLQFPNYSSELNVNALELDDSALYLCASSFVGTNTEAFFGQGTRLTVV.

The V gene is TRBV12-3 or TRBV12-4, the J gene TRBJ2-4; no firm D call. The J call is doubtful: the DNA matches TRBJ2-7 better. CDR3 length: 16 residues. The CDR3 spells CASSLAPGPSSYEQYF. CDR3 coding DNA: TGTGCCAGCAGTTTAGCGCCCGGGCCCTCCTCCTACGAGCAGTACTTC.

This chain joins TRBV18 and TRBJ2-4, with D unresolved. The J call may be wrong; the DNA end is better matched by TRBJ2-7. In germline, CDR1 is KGHSH, CDR2 LQKENI. The CDR3 spans 12 residues. The CDR3 DNA is TGTGCCAGCTCACCGAAGAACTACGAGCAGTACTTC. Residues: CASSPKNYEQYF.

This clonotype turned up a few times. V gene TRBV6-6 combines with J gene TRBJ2-1; 8 nucleotides line up with TRBD2. The CDR3 is 15 residues long. The V segment lost 5 bases and the J segment 4 bases; nucleotides outside the gene matches: 7. Germline-derived CDR1 and CDR2 are MNHNY and SVGAGI (reference sequence). CDR3 residues: CASSQIGLAYNEQFF. DNA for the CDR3: TGTGCCAGCAGTCAGATAGGACTAGCATACAATGAGCAGTTCTTC.

A remark on this clonotype: The junction differs from germline at one of its ends, possibly a read error. The V gene is TRBV9, the J gene TRBJ2-7, with 10 nucleotides matching TRBD1. The CDR3 sequence is 15 residues long. CDR1 is SGDLS, CDR2 YYNGEE, per germline. The CDR3 protein is CACSVEGQGWYEQYF. DNA of the CDR3: TGTGCCTGCAGCGTAGAGGGACAGGGGTGGTACGAGCAGTACTTC. Supplemented by reference TRBV9 and TRBJ2-7, the full variable domain reads DSGVTQTPKHLITATGQRVTLRCSPRSGDLSVYWYQQSLDQGLQFLIQYYNGEERAKGNILERFSAQQFPDLHSELNLSSLELGDSALYFCACSVEGQGWYEQYFGPGTRLTVT.

V and J are TRBV15 and TRBJ1-5; D is unclear. V was trimmed by 3 bases and J by 3 bases, leaving 6 bases between them. The CDR3 consists of 13 residues. Germline-derived CDR1 and CDR2 are LNHNV and YYDKDF (reference sequence). The CDR3 is CATSRGANQPQHF. The CDR3 DNA sequence: TGTGCCACCAGCAGGGGTGCCAATCAGCCCCAGCATTTT. Combining the CDR3 with reference TRBV15 and TRBJ1-5 gives the whole variable domain DAMVIQNPRYQVTQFGKPVTLSCSQTLNHNVMYWYQQKSSQAPKLLFHYYDKDFNNEADTPDNFQSRRPNTSFCFLDIRSPGLGDTAMYLCATSRGANQPQHFGDGTRLSIL.

This clonotype was observed a few times. CDR3 region: CSASRASGSREQYF. Written as DNA, the CDR3 is TGCAGTGCTAGCCGGGCTAGCGGGAGTCGCGAGCAGTACTTC. The chain uses TRBV20-1 and TRBJ2-7, with 10 bases that match TRBD2. Germline assignment: CDR1 DFQATT and CDR2 SNEGSKA (reference sequence). The trim removed 3 bases at V and 6 bases at J, leaving 8 bases unmatched. The CDR3 consists of 14 residues.

The chain has TRBV6-4 and TRBJ2-5, with D tentatively TRBD1 or TRBD2 (5 bases each). The assigned J gene may be wrong: the sequence end matches TRBJ2-7 better. This CDR3 is built from 15 residues. CDR1 is MRHNA, CDR2 SNTAGT, per germline. The CDR3 loop reads CASSDLAMGPHEQYF. The CDR3 bases are TGTGCCAGCAGTGACCTCGCGATGGGACCCCACGAGCAGTACTTC.

For this clonotype: Germline and junction disagree at one end, which may indicate a read error. The rearrangement joins TRBV7-6 to TRBJ2-7, with D perhaps matching TRBD1 or TRBD2 (6 bases each). CDR1 is SGHVS, CDR2 FNYEAQ, per germline. There are 14 residues in the CDR3. CDR3 amino acids: CASSLGHGGRIRFF. In nucleotides, the CDR3 is TGTGCCAGCAGCTTAGGGCATGGGGGGCGCATTAGGTTCTTC.

The J gene is TRBJ2-7, the V gene TRBV5-1; D possibly corresponds to TRBD1 (5 bases). The germline V and J ends were trimmed by 1 base and 0 bases, with 8 bases remaining between them. The length of the CDR3 is 14 residues. CDR1 and CDR2 (germline): SGHRS, YFSETQ. The CDR3 region has the DNA TGCGCCAGCAGCTTGTTAGGGGTCTCCTACGAGCAGTACTTC. This codes for CASSLLGVSYEQYF.